These 8 T cell receptor beta chains were all obtained from the same sample, sequenced in a study of vaccination and CD4 T cells after COVID-19. Time point in this sample: late sampling 161 to 241 days after vaccination in three convalescent patients. TCRdb redid the calling of the PCR reads with MiXCR, one entry per CDR3 protein. The sample has 25,000 or so distinct CDR3 sequences, approximately 49% seen once. The sequenced sample was CD4+ T cells from blood, obtained about 7 months after SARS-CoV-2 vaccination. The receptors derive from a human donor who had recovered from COVID-19.

The V gene is TRBV19, the J gene TRBJ2-7, with 7 positions matching TRBD1. With the DNA end fitting TRBJ2-5 better, the J assignment may be wrong. Germline V CDR1 and CDR2: LNHDA, SQIVND (reference sequence). This CDR3 region has 17 residues. This chain's CDR3 is CASSIRFGTELQETQYF. The CDR3 DNA is TGTGCCAGTAGTATTCGGTTCGGGACAGAGCTTCAAGAGACCCAGTACTTC.

The CDR3 coding sequence is TGCAGTGCTAGGCCCGAGGACAGGGGCTCCTACAATGAGCAGTTCTTC. It translates to CSARPEDRGSYNEQFF. This chain joins TRBV20-1 and TRBJ2-1, with 9 bases fitting TRBD1. The CDR3 sequence is 16 residues long. Germline trimming cut 3 bases from V and 0 bases from J; bases unmatched to any gene: 6. Germline CDR1 reads DFQATT; CDR2 reads SNEGSKA (reference sequence).

The chain is built from TRBV7-2 and TRBJ1-2, with TRBD1 as a possible D gene (5 bases). This CDR3 has 15 amino acids. The ends were cut back, 5 bases at V and 4 bases at J, with 17 bases in the middle. Germline V lookup: CDR1 SGHTA, CDR2 FQGNSA. The CDR3 DNA sequence: TGTGCCAGCAGCAGCGACGGGGGGGGAGGCTATGGCTACACCTTC. Its protein product is CASSSDGGGGYGYTF.

The V and J genes are TRBV2 and TRBJ1-1, with unresolved D. The CDR3 sequence is 13 residues long. From germline, CDR1 is SNHLY and CDR2 FYNNEI. The germline V and J ends were trimmed by 9 bases and 3 bases, with 14 bases remaining between them. The CDR3 region has the DNA TGTGCCAGTTGCGGGCGCTGGGACACTGAAGCTTTCTTT. It yields the protein CASCGRWDTEAFF.

This clonotype has only one observation. The chain joins TRBV2 to TRBJ2-5; D is unclear. The CDR3 sequence is 18 residues long. The germline CDR1 and CDR2 sequences are SNHLY and FYNNEI. Trimming cost V 4 bases and J 4 bases, with 25 bases left between them. The CDR3 DNA reads TGTGCCAGCAGTGTCTCGTGGTCGGACCCAATCTCGGGAGAGACCCAGTACTTC. This gives the protein CASSVSWSDPISGETQYF.

V and J are TRBV11-2 and TRBJ2-5, with D tentatively TRBD2 (5 bases). This CDR3 is built from 14 residues. V lost 5 bases and J 2 bases, leaving 12 bases between the germline ends. Germline V gene lookup returns CDR1 SGHAT and CDR2 FQNNGV. The CDR3, as DNA: TGTGCCAGCAGCGGACGGGGAGTTCAAGAGACCCAGTACTTC. Its protein is CASSGRGVQETQYF.

CDR3 region: CSASFPGVNTEAFF. CDR3 nucleotides: TGCAGTGCTAGTTTTCCAGGAGTGAACACTGAAGCTTTCTTT. The chain links TRBV20-1 to TRBJ1-1, with D uncertain. Trimming took 3 bases from V and 0 from J, leaving 11 bases between them. This CDR3 is 14 amino acids long. Germline V lookup: CDR1 DFQATT, CDR2 SNEGSKA (reference sequence).

There are a few counts of this clonotype. The rearrangement uses TRBV27 and TRBJ1-5; 8 positions match TRBD1. The length of the CDR3 is 15 residues. Trimming at V came to 6 bases and at J to 0 bases, leaving 4 bases not matched to a gene. Germline V gene lookup returns CDR1 MNHEY and CDR2 SMNVEV (reference sequence). The CDR3 region is CASRIGQGSNQPQHF. The CDR3 DNA reads TGTGCCAGCAGGATCGGACAGGGTAGCAATCAGCCCCAGCATTTT.